This T cell receptor beta chain stems from a study of response to subunit inactivated influenza vaccine. TCRdb redid the calling of the RT-PCR reads with MiXCR, one entry per CDR3 protein. The repertoire holds about 780,000 distinct CDR3 sequences, with approximately 18% as singletons. General study findings and limits: A suggestion made by the authors is that each seasonal influenza vaccination recruits few new T cells.

Comment on this clonotype: Antigen specificity is unknown.

The CDR3 totals 17 residues. The V and J ends lost 2 bases and 0 bases respectively, with 16 bases between them. The sequencing used PBMCs from blood, collected 4 to 6 days after vaccination. The chain recombines TRBV7-1 with TRBJ1-2, with a possible D match to TRBD1 (6 bases). TRBV7-1 is an ORF, and what it does is uncertain. The clonotype comes from a man aged 45-65 years who received an inactivated influenza vaccine. CDR3 bases: TGTGCCAGCAGCTCAAGGGGGGGGCGCAGGCCTAACTATGGCTACACCTTC. This sequence encodes CASSSRGGRRPNYGYTF.